The following is a TCR beta chain sequence with its context. Antigen: not known. These data originate in a study of T-cell memory formation after mild COVID-19. Turning to the study itself: Largely donor-specific sequence clusters came from two donors. Study-wide findings and caveats: Among clones contracting day 15 to 85, CD4/CD8 was balanced, whereas later expanders leaned CD4+.

Per the germline V gene, CDR1 is MGHRA and CDR2 is YSYEKL. The CDR3 contains 14 residues. V was cut by 1 base and J by 2 bases, with 8 bases left in between. The authors produced TCR alpha and TCR beta cDNA libraries with sample barcodes and UMIs by 5'RACE using constant-segment primers. TCRdb re-derived calls from the 5' RACE reads in MiXCR, one entry per CDR3 protein. The sample includes 470,000 or so distinct CDR3 sequences, about 20% of them seen just once. The chain couples TRBV4-1 to TRBJ2-5; D not resolved. The sample consisted of PBMCs or a T cell subset sorted from them (not recorded which). The TCR comes from an adult woman who had mild COVID-19 (a few samples of this study predate the infection). Cell type and time point are not known. As DNA, the CDR3 is TGCGCCAGCAGCCAAGGGATTGGACAAGAGACCCAGTACTTC. Protein product: CASSQGIGQETQYF.